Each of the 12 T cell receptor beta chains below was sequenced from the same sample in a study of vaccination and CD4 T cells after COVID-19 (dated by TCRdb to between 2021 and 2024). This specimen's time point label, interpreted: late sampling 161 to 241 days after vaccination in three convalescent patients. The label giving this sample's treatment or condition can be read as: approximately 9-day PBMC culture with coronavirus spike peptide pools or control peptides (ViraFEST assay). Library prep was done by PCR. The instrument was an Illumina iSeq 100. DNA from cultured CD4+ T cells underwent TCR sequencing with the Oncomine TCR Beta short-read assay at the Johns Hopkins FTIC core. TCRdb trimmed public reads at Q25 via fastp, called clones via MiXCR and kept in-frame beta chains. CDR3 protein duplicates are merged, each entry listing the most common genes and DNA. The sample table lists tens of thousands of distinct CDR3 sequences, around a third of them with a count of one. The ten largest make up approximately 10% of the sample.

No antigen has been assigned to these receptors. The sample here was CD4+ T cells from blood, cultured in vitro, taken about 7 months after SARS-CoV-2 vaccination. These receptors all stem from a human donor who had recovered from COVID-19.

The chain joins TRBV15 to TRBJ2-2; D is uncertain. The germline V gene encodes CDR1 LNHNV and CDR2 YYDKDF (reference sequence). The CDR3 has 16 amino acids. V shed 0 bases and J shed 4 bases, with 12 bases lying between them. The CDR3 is CATSRDKPPRTGELFF. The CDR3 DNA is TGTGCCACCAGCAGAGATAAACCTCCCCGCACCGGGGAGCTGTTTTTT.

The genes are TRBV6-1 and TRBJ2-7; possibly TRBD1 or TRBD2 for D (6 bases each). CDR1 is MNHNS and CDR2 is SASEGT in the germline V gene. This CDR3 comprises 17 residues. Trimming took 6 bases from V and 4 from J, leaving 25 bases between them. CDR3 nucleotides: TGTGCCAGCAGCCAGAGAATGAGGGGACCGGGGGCTTACGAGCAGTACTTC. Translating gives CASSQRMRGPGAYEQYF.

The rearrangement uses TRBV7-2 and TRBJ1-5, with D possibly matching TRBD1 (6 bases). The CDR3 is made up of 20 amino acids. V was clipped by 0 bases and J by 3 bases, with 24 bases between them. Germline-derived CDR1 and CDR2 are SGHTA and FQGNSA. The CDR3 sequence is CASSLAPTSPQGRSNQPQHF. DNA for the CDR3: TGTGCCAGCAGCTTAGCGCCGACAAGCCCGCAGGGGCGCTCCAATCAGCCCCAGCATTTT.

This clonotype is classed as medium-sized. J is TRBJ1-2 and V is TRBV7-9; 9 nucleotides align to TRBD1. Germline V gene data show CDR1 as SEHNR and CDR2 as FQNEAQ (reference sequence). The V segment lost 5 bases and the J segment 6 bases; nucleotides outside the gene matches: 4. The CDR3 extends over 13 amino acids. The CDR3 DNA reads TGTGCCAGCAGCGCCGGACAGGGGCATGGCTACACCTTC. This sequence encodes CASSAGQGHGYTF.

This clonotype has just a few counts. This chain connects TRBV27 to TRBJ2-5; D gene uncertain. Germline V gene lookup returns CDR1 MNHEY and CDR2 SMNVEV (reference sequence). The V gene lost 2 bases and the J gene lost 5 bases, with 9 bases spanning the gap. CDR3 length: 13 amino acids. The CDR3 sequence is CASSLSIGETQYF. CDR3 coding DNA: TGTGCCAGCAGTTTAAGTATAGGTGAGACCCAGTACTTC.

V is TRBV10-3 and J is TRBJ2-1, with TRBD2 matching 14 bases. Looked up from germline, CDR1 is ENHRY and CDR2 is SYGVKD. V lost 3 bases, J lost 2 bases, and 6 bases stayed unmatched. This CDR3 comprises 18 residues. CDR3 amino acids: CAISDRGLAGAAYNEQFF. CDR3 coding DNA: TGTGCCATCAGTGATAGGGGACTAGCGGGAGCCGCCTACAATGAGCAGTTCTTC.

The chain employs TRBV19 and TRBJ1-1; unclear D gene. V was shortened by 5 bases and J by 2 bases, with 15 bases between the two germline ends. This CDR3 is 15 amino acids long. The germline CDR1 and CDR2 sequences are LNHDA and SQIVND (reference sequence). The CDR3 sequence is CASSPSRPGNTEAFF. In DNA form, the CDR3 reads TGTGCCAGTAGTCCATCCCGCCCGGGCAACACTGAAGCTTTCTTT.

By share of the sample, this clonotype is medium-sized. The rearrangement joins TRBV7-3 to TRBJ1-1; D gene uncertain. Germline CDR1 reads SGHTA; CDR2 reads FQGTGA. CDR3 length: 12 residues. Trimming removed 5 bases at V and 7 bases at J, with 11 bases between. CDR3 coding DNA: TGTGCCAGCAGCCTGGACGGCCTTGAAGCTTTCTTT. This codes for CASSLDGLEAFF. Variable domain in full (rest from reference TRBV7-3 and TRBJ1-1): GAGVSQTPSNKVTEKGKYVELRCDPISGHTALYWYRQSLGQGPEFLIYFQGTGAADDSGLPNDRFFAVRPEGSVSTLKIQRTERGDSAVYLCASSLDGLEAFFGQGTRLTVV.

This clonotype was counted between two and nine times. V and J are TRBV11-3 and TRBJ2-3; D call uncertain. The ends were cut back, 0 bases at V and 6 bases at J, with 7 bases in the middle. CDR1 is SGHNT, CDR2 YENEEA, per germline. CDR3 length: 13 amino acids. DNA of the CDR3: TGTGCCAGCAGCTTAGAGCCCGAGGATACGCAGTATTTT. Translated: CASSLEPEDTQYF.

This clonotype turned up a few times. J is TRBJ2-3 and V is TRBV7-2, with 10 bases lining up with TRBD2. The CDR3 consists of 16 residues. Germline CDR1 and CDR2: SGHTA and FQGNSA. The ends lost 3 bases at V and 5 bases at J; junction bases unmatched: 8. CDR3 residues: CASSLQSGGAIDTQYF. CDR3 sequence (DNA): TGTGCCAGCAGCTTGCAGAGCGGGGGGGCGATAGATACGCAGTATTTT.

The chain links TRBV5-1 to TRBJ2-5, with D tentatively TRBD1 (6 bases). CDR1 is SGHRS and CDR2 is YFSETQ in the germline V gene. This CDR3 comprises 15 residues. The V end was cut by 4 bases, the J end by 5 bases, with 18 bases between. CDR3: CASSTGTPQWETQYF. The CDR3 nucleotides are TGCGCCAGCAGCACGGGGACACCTCAATGGGAGACCCAGTACTTC.

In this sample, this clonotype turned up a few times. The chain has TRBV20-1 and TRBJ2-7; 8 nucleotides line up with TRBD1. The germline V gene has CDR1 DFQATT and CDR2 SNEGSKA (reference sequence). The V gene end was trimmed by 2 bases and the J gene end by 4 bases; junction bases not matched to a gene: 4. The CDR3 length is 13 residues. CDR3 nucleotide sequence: TGCAGTGCTAGACCCGACAGGGGATACGAGCAGTACTTC. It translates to CSARPDRGYEQYF.